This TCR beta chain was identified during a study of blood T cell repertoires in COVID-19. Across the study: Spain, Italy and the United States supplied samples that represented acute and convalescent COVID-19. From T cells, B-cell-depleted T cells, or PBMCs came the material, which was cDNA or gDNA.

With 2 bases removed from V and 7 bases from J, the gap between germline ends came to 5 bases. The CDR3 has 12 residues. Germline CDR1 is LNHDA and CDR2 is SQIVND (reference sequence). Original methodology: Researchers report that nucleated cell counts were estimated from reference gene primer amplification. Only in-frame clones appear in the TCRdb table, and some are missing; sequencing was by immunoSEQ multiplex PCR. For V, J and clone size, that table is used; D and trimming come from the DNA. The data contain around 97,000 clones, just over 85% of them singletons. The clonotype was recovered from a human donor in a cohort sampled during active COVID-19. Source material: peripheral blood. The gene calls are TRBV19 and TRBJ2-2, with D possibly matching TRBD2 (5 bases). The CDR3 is CASSIRDGELFF. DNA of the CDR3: TGTGCCAGTAGTATACGGGACGGGGAGCTGTTTTTT. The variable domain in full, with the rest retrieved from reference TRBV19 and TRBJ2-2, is DGGITQSPKYLFRKEGQNVTLSCEQNLNHDAMYWYRQDPGQGLRLIYYSQIVNDFQKGDIAEGYSVSREKKESFPLTVTSAQKNPTAFYLCASSIRDGELFFGEGSRLTVL.